These 31 T cell receptor beta chains share one sample of origin, sequenced in a study of blood T cell repertoires in COVID-19. Repertoires were generated with immunoSEQ multiplex PCR, while TCRdb's copy carries only in-frame clones and drops some. The table has 15,000 to 20,000 clones, 82% seen once. Sample: peripheral blood. The receptors were gathered from a woman aged 70-85 years with active COVID-19.

The chain links TRBV28 to TRBJ1-1; D unclear. Per the germline V gene, CDR1 is MDHEN and CDR2 is SYDVKM. The CDR3 sequence is 14 residues long. Between the trimmed V and J ends, which lost 3 bases and 2 bases, there was a span of 10 bases. The CDR3 loop reads CASSLKGGNTEAFF. CDR3 coding DNA: TGTGCCAGCAGTTTGAAGGGAGGTAACACTGAAGCTTTCTTT.

The J gene is TRBJ1-1, the V gene TRBV11-2; possibly TRBD1 for D (5 bases). CDR1 and CDR2 (germline): SGHAT, FQNNGV. CDR3 length: 16 amino acids. V lost 5 bases to trimming and J lost 1 base, with 17 bases between them. The CDR3 reads CASSPLAQGWNTEAFF. The DNA of the CDR3 is TGTGCCAGCAGCCCACTGGCGCAGGGATGGAACACTGAAGCTTTCTTT.

This clone was recorded a few times. CDR3: CSVKTVEAFF. The CDR3 nucleotides read TGCAGCGTAAAGACAGTAGAAGCTTTCTTT. This chain joins TRBV29-1 and TRBJ1-1, with D maybe TRBD1 (5 bases). Between the trimmed V and J ends, which lost 6 bases and 8 bases, there was a span of 10 bases. Germline CDR1 reads SQVTM; CDR2 reads ANQGSEA. CDR3 length: 10 residues. The whole variable domain, filled in from reference TRBV29-1 and TRBJ1-1, reads SAVISQKPSRDICQRGTSLTIQCQVDSQVTMMFWYRQQPGQSLTLIATANQGSEATYESGFVIDKFPISRPNLTFSTLTVSNMSPEDSSIYLCSVKTVEAFFGQGTRLTVV.

J is TRBJ2-3 and V is TRBV5-6; TRBD1 matches at 7 bases. Germline trimming cut 2 bases from V and 3 bases from J; bases unmatched to any gene: 3. The CDR3 has 14 amino acids. Germline V lookup: CDR1 SGHDT, CDR2 YYEEEE. The CDR3: CASSLGGHTDTQYF. CDR3 in DNA: TGTGCCAGCAGCTTAGGGGGCCATACAGATACGCAGTATTTT.

The V call is TRBV4-3, the J call TRBJ1-2; D is unresolved. The ends were cut back, 1 base at V and 2 bases at J, with 11 bases in the middle. The germline gives CDR1 LGHNA, CDR2 YSLEER. The CDR3 length is 15 residues. Written as DNA, the CDR3 is TGCGCCAGCAGCCAAGCTTGGGCAGAGAACTATGGCTACACCTTC. It encodes CASSQAWAENYGYTF.

The chain recombines TRBV7-2 with TRBJ2-1; possibly TRBD2 for D (6 bases). Germline loops: CDR1 SGHTA, CDR2 FQGNSA. CDR3 length equals 15 residues. With 5 bases removed from V and 6 bases from J, the gap between germline ends came to 17 bases. Written as DNA, the CDR3 is TGTGCCAGCAGCGGGCCGGGACTCGGGCCCAATGAGCAGTTCTTC. This sequence encodes CASSGPGLGPNEQFF.

The chain uses TRBV7-2 and TRBJ2-2; 10 bases fit TRBD1. Germline V gene sequence: CDR1 SGHTA, CDR2 FQGNSA. The CDR3 sequence is 17 residues long. V was pared by 4 bases and J by 4 bases, with 9 bases of the junction left unmatched. CDR3 loop: CASSSDRGRILTGELFF. In nucleotides, the CDR3 is TGTGCCAGCAGCTCAGACAGGGGGCGAATTCTCACCGGGGAGCTGTTTTTT.

The chain employs TRBV25-1 and TRBJ1-4; 8 bases align to TRBD1. The CDR3 consists of 16 residues. Germline CDR1 is MGHDK and CDR2 is SYGVNS. J was trimmed by 3 bases and V by 6 bases; bases with no gene match: 9. CDR3 bases: TGTGCCAGCAGGGGAAGCCCAGGGGGCCCTAATGAAAAACTGTTTTTT. This gives the protein CASRGSPGGPNEKLFF.

The rearrangement joins TRBV5-1 to TRBJ2-3, with 12 bases fitting TRBD2. The V gene's germline CDR1 is SGHRS and CDR2 YFSETQ. CDR3 size: 14 residues. After removal of 4 bases from V and 5 bases from J, the junction contained 2 bases not matched to a gene. The CDR3 reads CASSRGLAGDTQYF. The CDR3 nucleotides read TGCGCCAGCAGCCGGGGACTAGCGGGAGATACGCAGTATTTT.

The rearrangement uses TRBV19 and TRBJ2-1; D perhaps matches TRBD1 (5 bases). The CDR3 has 11 residues. Germline V gene lookup returns CDR1 LNHDA and CDR2 SQIVND (reference sequence). V shed 4 bases and J shed 12 bases, with 10 bases lying between them. The CDR3 DNA reads as TGTGCCAGTAGTACTGACAGAGGGCAGTTCTTC. It translates to CASSTDRGQFF.

The chain uses TRBV28 and TRBJ1-2, with 9 positions matching TRBD1. Germline CDR1 is MDHEN and CDR2 is SYDVKM. This CDR3 has 15 residues. V gave up 5 bases and J gave up 1 base; unmatched junction bases: 5. The CDR3 bases are TGTGCCAGCAGTGCAAGGACAGGGGTTAACTATGGCTACACCTTC. This codes for CASSARTGVNYGYTF.

This clone was found once. J is TRBJ2-5 and V is TRBV7-2; TRBD2 matches 12 bases. CDR3 length equals 15 residues. The ends lost 4 bases at V and 5 bases at J; junction bases unmatched: 5. Germline CDR1 is SGHTA and CDR2 is FQGNSA. The CDR3 DNA sequence: TGTGCCAGCAGCTCGACTAGCGGGAGCTGGGAGACCCAGTACTTC. Its translation: CASSSTSGSWETQYF.

This clone has only one observation. V is TRBV6-5 and J is TRBJ1-5, with 11 positions matching TRBD1. Germline V gene data show CDR1 as MNHEY and CDR2 as SVGAGI. V lost 6 bases, J lost 4 bases, and 5 bases stayed unmatched. This CDR3 spans 15 amino acids. CDR3 residues: CASSQGTGGNQPQHF. CDR3 sequence (DNA): TGTGCCAGCAGCCAAGGGACAGGGGGTAATCAGCCCCAGCATTTT.

This clone was found a few times. This chain uses TRBV18 with TRBJ1-6; 8 bases match TRBD1. The V segment lost 4 bases and the J segment 8 bases; nucleotides outside the gene matches: 4. Germline CDR1 KGHSH, CDR2 LQKENI. The CDR3 consists of 14 residues. The CDR3 sequence: CASSLQDRDSPLHF. The CDR3 region has the DNA TGTGCCAGCTCACTTCAGGACAGGGATTCACCCCTCCACTTT.

Worth noting for this clone: Different DNA sequences within this sample yield the same CDR3. The chain uses TRBV5-6 and TRBJ1-4; D gene unclear. The V end was cut by 1 base, the J end by 7 bases, with 14 bases between. The CDR3 runs to 15 residues. The V gene's germline CDR1 is SGHDT and CDR2 YYEEEE. As DNA, the CDR3 is TGTGCCAGCAGCTTGTTACGGAGACCGGTTGAAAAACTGTTTTTT. It codes for CASSLLRRPVEKLFF.

This rearrangement joins TRBV24-1 to TRBJ2-1, with TRBD2 matching over 9 bases. The CDR3 runs 18 residues. V was pared by 4 bases and J by 0 bases, with 9 bases of the junction left unmatched. Germline V CDR1 and CDR2: KGHDR, SFDVKD. CDR3 residues: CATSDNTLAGFSYNEQFF. DNA of the CDR3: TGTGCCACCAGTGACAACACCCTAGCGGGGTTCTCCTACAATGAGCAGTTCTTC.

This clone was detected a few times. The chain uses TRBV2 and TRBJ1-2; no clear D. Germline V gene sequence: CDR1 SNHLY, CDR2 FYNNEI. This CDR3 is built from 13 residues. Between the trimmed V and J ends, which lost 6 bases and 8 bases, there was a span of 16 bases. CDR3 sequence reads: CASSEDIYGGYTF. As DNA, the CDR3 is TGTGCCAGCAGCGAGGATATCTATGGAGGCTACACCTTC.

J is TRBJ1-2 and V is TRBV6-2 or TRBV6-3, with TRBD1 identical over 7 bases. CDR3 length: 15 residues. J lost 0 bases, V lost 3 bases, and 4 bases had no gene match. Germline CDR1 MNHEY, CDR2 SVGEGT. For the CDR3, the DNA is TGTGCCAGCAGTTATGGAAGGGGGCCTAACTATGGCTACACCTTC. Its translation: CASSYGRGPNYGYTF.

The V and J genes are TRBV2 and TRBJ1-2; D gene ambiguous. The CDR3 spans 12 residues. Germline V gene lookup returns CDR1 SNHLY and CDR2 FYNNEI. V lost 7 bases, J lost 0 bases, and 6 bases lay in between. The CDR3 here is CASIAANYGYTF. The CDR3 DNA follows: TGTGCCAGCATTGCAGCTAACTATGGCTACACCTTC.

This clone has just one count. Here the CDR3 DNA reads TGTGCCAGCAGTTACGGAGTATCCTACGAGCAGTACTTC. Its translation is CASSYGVSYEQYF. The chain recombines TRBV6-5 with TRBJ2-7, with D unresolved. The CDR3 is 13 amino acids. Deletions cut 2 bases from V and 1 base from J, with 6 bases between. CDR1 MNHEY and CDR2 SVGAGI come from the germline V gene.

This chain joins TRBV7-8 and TRBJ2-2; 11 bases agree with TRBD2. The trim removed 5 bases at V and 6 bases at J, leaving 8 bases unmatched. Germline V gene data show CDR1 as SGHVS and CDR2 as FQNEAQ. The CDR3 is 16 residues long. CDR3 DNA: TGTGCCAGCAGCATACTAGCGGGAGCAAACGCCGGGGAGCTGTTTTTT. This codes for CASSILAGANAGELFF.

This chain uses TRBV3-1 (or the pseudogene TRBV3-2) with TRBJ2-7; 9 positions agree with TRBD2. J was trimmed by 4 bases and V by 3 bases; bases with no gene match: 7. The germline CDR1 and CDR2 sequences are LGHDT and YNNKEL (reference sequence). The CDR3 length is 15 residues. Here the CDR3 reads CASSQSLSGGYEQYF. The CDR3, as DNA: TGTGCCAGCAGCCAGAGCCTTAGCGGGGGATACGAGCAGTACTTC.

CDR3 sequence: CASWEGVLYGYTF. Written as DNA, the CDR3 is TGCGCCAGCTGGGAGGGAGTCCTCTATGGCTACACCTTC. The chain is built from TRBV10-2 and TRBJ1-2, with D hard to call. V was cut by 8 bases and J by 4 bases, with 14 bases left in between. CDR1 is WSHSY, CDR2 SAAADI, per germline. This CDR3 contains 13 residues.

CDR3 amino acids: CASSIQGASGAYEQYF. CDR3 DNA sequence: TGTGCCAGTAGTATACAAGGGGCTAGCGGGGCCTACGAGCAGTACTTC. V usage is TRBV19 and J usage is TRBJ2-7, with 9 bases lining up with TRBD2. Germline trimming cut 2 bases from V and 2 bases from J; bases unmatched to any gene: 7. The length of the CDR3 is 16 residues. Germline values: CDR1 LNHDA, CDR2 SQIVND (reference sequence). Together with reference TRBV19 and TRBJ2-7, the CDR3 gives the full variable domain: DGGITQSPKYLFRKEGQNVTLSCEQNLNHDAMYWYRQDPGQGLRLIYYSQIVNDFQKGDIAEGYSVSREKKESFPLTVTSAQKNPTAFYLCASSIQGASGAYEQYFGPGTRLTVT.

The chain links TRBV19 to TRBJ2-1; 8 bases fit TRBD1. Germline V lookup: CDR1 LNHDA, CDR2 SQIVND (reference sequence). Trimming cost V 6 bases and J 8 bases; bases outside gene matches: 6. The CDR3 is made up of 13 amino acids. CDR3 amino acids: CASSGQGVDEQFF. CDR3 coding DNA: TGTGCCAGTAGCGGACAGGGCGTCGATGAGCAGTTCTTC.

The chain recombines TRBV28 with TRBJ2-5; TRBD2 agrees at 7 bases. The CDR3 spans 16 residues. CDR1 and CDR2 (germline): MDHEN, SYDVKM. J was trimmed by 0 bases and V by 2 bases; bases with no gene match: 6. The CDR3 DNA is TGTGCCAGCAGTTTACTCACTAGCGCCCACCAAGAGACCCAGTACTTC. Translation: CASSLLTSAHQETQYF.

V gene TRBV19 combines with J gene TRBJ2-7; 8 nucleotides match TRBD1. The CDR3 is made up of 14 amino acids. Germline CDR1 is LNHDA and CDR2 is SQIVND (reference sequence). V lost 8 bases and J lost 6; bases outside the gene matches: 12. The CDR3 reads CASEAGQGAIEQYF. For the CDR3, the DNA is TGTGCCAGTGAAGCCGGACAGGGCGCAATCGAGCAGTACTTC.

The chain is built from TRBV5-5 and TRBJ2-2; TRBD2 matches at 11 bases. Germline V lookup: CDR1 SGHKS, CDR2 YYEKEE (reference sequence). V was clipped by 4 bases and J by 6 bases; unmatched bases: 5. The CDR3 is 15 amino acids. CDR3 DNA sequence: TGTGCCAGCAGCCTGACTAGCGGGATCTCCGGGGAGCTGTTTTTT. Its protein is CASSLTSGISGELFF.

This clone was counted a few times. This rearrangement joins TRBV5-8 to TRBJ2-7, with 12 bases aligning to TRBD1. CDR3 length: 15 amino acids. Trimming removed 0 bases from V and 6 bases from J; junction bases left unmatched: 4. In germline, CDR1 is SGHTS, CDR2 YDEGEE. The CDR3 DNA follows: TGTGCCAGCAGCTTGGTGGGGACAGGGGGCATCGAGCAGTACTTC. Residues: CASSLVGTGGIEQYF.

The rearrangement links TRBV21-1 to TRBJ2-2; the DNA was not used to check the table's D call, TRBD1. TRBV21-1 corresponds to a pseudogene. CDR3 length equals 16 residues. CDR3 residues: CASSKDGGQSTGELFF. CDR3 sequence (DNA): TGTGCCAGCAGCAAAGACGGGGGACAGTCCACCGGGGAGCTGTTTTTT.

This clone appeared a single time. J is TRBJ1-1 and V is TRBV3-1 (or the pseudogene TRBV3-2); D may be TRBD1 (5 bases). CDR3 length: 12 residues. Germline V gene sequence: CDR1 LGHDT, CDR2 YNNKEL (reference sequence). V dropped 4 bases and J dropped 3 bases, with 6 bases sitting between them. CDR3 nucleotide sequence: TGTGCCAGCAGCCCACAGGACACTGAAGCTTTCTTT. Protein sequence: CASSPQDTEAFF.